This TCR beta chain is from a study of T-cell reconstitution after alpha-beta-depleted transplantation in children. Study results and caveats: T-cell numbers and diversity one year post-transplant derived largely from freshly generated T cells. Elevated TCRbeta diversity at day 60 was traced, in some patients, to surviving recipient T cells and thymic progenitors. The origin of alpha-beta T cells about two months after transplant was reportedly several hundred expanded graft clones.

This clonotype appeared a few times. Its antigen remains unidentified. V gave up 5 bases and J gave up 5 bases; unmatched junction bases: 9. The germline CDR1 and CDR2 sequences are SQVTM and ANQGSEA. The CDR3 loop spans 14 amino acids. Molecular barcoding with unique molecular identifiers was used for the TCRbeta library. TCRdb passed the PCR reads through MiXCR, listing each CDR3 protein once. Here the sample spans about 980,000 distinct CDR3 sequences, roughly 29% being singletons. V gene TRBV29-1 combines with J gene TRBJ1-1; 9 nucleotides line up with TRBD1. This receptor was obtained from a boy younger than two who had a stem cell transplant for SCID, so the T cells may come from the graft donor. The source material was PBMCs, mostly from graft donor cells, sampled 360 days after TCRalphabeta/CD19-depleted stem cell transplant. CDR3 protein: CSVRPTGGFTEAFF. In DNA form, the CDR3 reads TGCAGCGTTCGCCCGACAGGGGGATTTACTGAAGCTTTCTTT. The full variable domain, its missing parts supplied by reference TRBV29-1 and TRBJ1-1, is SAVISQKPSRDICQRGTSLTIQCQVDSQVTMMFWYRQQPGQSLTLIATANQGSEATYESGFVIDKFPISRPNLTFSTLTVSNMSPEDSSIYLCSVRPTGGFTEAFFGQGTRLTVV.